This T cell receptor (beta chain) derives from a study of blood T cell repertoires in COVID-19. Study background: PBMCs, B-cell-depleted T cells, or T cells were the source of the cDNA or gDNA that made up the material.

In the source study's methods: Quantification of nucleated cells was approximated via reference gene primer amplification. Produced via immunoSEQ multiplex PCR; TCRdb's table is partial and in-frame only. Clone size and the V and J calls come from that table; the DNA yielded D and trimming. The table has some 100,000 clones, about 89% seen once. V shed 3 bases and J 2 bases; nucleotides not matched to a gene: 5. The germline V gene has CDR1 KGHSH and CDR2 LQKENI. This CDR3 contains 15 residues. This receptor was identified in a man aged 55 to 70 with acute or convalescent COVID-19. The chain recombines TRBV18 with TRBJ2-7, with 9 positions matching TRBD1. The sequenced sample was peripheral blood. Here the CDR3 reads CASSPTGGTTYEQYF. DNA for the CDR3: TGTGCCAGCTCACCTACAGGGGGCACTACCTACGAGCAGTACTTC.